One and the same sample provided the 7 T cell receptor beta chains below, sequenced in a study of shared clonotypes between healthy human individuals. In the naive CD8 group, cells lacked CD45RO and were positively selected for CCR7, so terminally differentiated effector memory CD45RA+ cells were left out. Assay used: immunoSEQ multiplex PCR; TCRdb lists only in-frame clones, some missing. The table has 550,000 to 750,000 clones, 95% seen once. Sequencing was performed on naive CD8+ T cells sorted from blood. These receptors originate from a woman in her twenties or thirties in good health.

The J gene is TRBJ2-7, the V gene TRBV5-4; 7 bases fit TRBD2. The CDR3 extends over 17 amino acids. V gave up 3 bases and J gave up 2 bases; unmatched junction bases: 14. Germline V gene sequence: CDR1 SGHNT, CDR2 YYREEE (reference sequence). This CDR3 is CASSSGSGTINTYEQYF. CDR3 bases: TGTGCCAGCAGCTCCGGGTCTGGGACTATAAATACCTACGAGCAGTACTTC.

This chain joins TRBV19 and TRBJ2-1, with TRBD2 identical over 7 bases. The trim removed 1 base at V and 9 bases at J, leaving 6 bases unmatched. Germline-derived CDR1 and CDR2 are LNHDA and SQIVND (reference sequence). CDR3 length: 14 residues. CDR3 bases: TGTGCCAGTAGTATAGCCCGGGGAGGGGTTGAGCAGTTCTTC. It specifies CASSIARGGVEQFF.

The chain links TRBV27 to TRBJ2-1, with 8 positions matching TRBD2. Germline lookup yields CDR1 MNHEY and CDR2 SMNVEV (reference sequence). V dropped 4 bases and J dropped 5; count of bases not matched to a gene: 7. The CDR3 loop spans 15 amino acids. As DNA, the CDR3 is TGTGCCAGCAGTTGGAACGGGGGGGATCACAATGAGCAGTTCTTC. It yields the protein CASSWNGGDHNEQFF.

J is TRBJ1-1 and V is TRBV7-9, with 7 bases that match TRBD1. The CDR3 covers 13 residues. The ends lost 6 bases at V and 4 bases at J; junction bases unmatched: 5. CDR1 and CDR2 (germline): SEHNR, FQNEAQ (reference sequence). CDR3 coding DNA: TGTGCCAGCAGGACAGGGTTAGGCACTGAAGCTTTCTTT. It specifies CASRTGLGTEAFF.

The chain is built from TRBV27 and TRBJ2-7; D is possibly TRBD2 (5 bases). The V gene's germline CDR1 is MNHEY and CDR2 SMNVEV (reference sequence). The germline V and J ends were trimmed by 2 bases and 5 bases, with 19 bases remaining between them. CDR3 length: 16 amino acids. CDR3 sequence reads: CASSLVLVGVWHEQYF. CDR3 nucleotides: TGTGCCAGCAGTTTAGTTTTAGTGGGAGTTTGGCACGAGCAGTACTTC.

V is TRBV5-1 and J is TRBJ2-2; 12 bases align to TRBD2. With 4 bases clipped from V and 3 bases from J, the junction kept 13 bases outside the gene matches. The germline CDR1 and CDR2 sequences are SGHRS and YFSETQ. The CDR3 runs 19 residues. CDR3 in DNA: TGCGCCAGCAGCGGAACGGGACTAGCGGGTGTTGGGGACACCGGGGAGCTGTTTTTT. Encoded protein: CASSGTGLAGVGDTGELFF.

In its sample, this clone was seen once. The chain links TRBV29-1 to TRBJ1-4; D not certain. This CDR3 is 13 amino acids long. The germline V and J ends were trimmed by 5 bases and 8 bases, with 15 bases remaining between them. CDR1 is SQVTM and CDR2 is ANQGSEA in the germline V gene. For the CDR3, the DNA is TGCAGCGTTTATGACGGTCACTACGAAAAACTGTTTTTT. As protein: CSVYDGHYEKLFF.